Below are 4 T cell receptor beta chains sequenced from a single sample in a study of quantifying T cell responses using KT2 cells. Study context: RNA was reverse transcribed with TCR alpha and beta constant-region primers.

An oligo carrying a UMI was ligated to the cDNA 3' end. First-round PCR used about 4 cycles and beta primers RC1.1 and RC1.2 covering TRBC1 and TRBC2. TCRdb analysed the UMI-ligation and nested PCR reads with MiXCR anew, one entry per CDR3 protein. This sample carries about 53,000 distinct CDR3 sequences, 9% to 15% of them seen once, and the ten largest clones take around 9.9%. Sequenced material: PBMCs spiked with cells of the T cell clone KT2. These receptors came from a human donor.

The chain recombines TRBV5-1 with TRBJ2-5; maybe TRBD2 (5 bases). The V and J ends lost 4 bases and 1 base respectively, with 11 bases between them. Per germline, CDR1 SGHRS and CDR2 YFSETQ. The CDR3 contains 14 residues. DNA of the CDR3: TGCGCCAGCAGCATCAAGAGCGGCCAAGAGACCCAGTACTTC. Encoded protein: CASSIKSGQETQYF.

V and J are TRBV7-9 and TRBJ1-1, with TRBD1 as a possible D gene (6 bases). This CDR3 has 15 amino acids. Germline V CDR1 and CDR2: SEHNR, FQNEAQ (reference sequence). V was shortened by 1 base and J by 1 base, with 10 bases between the two germline ends. The CDR3 sequence is CASSLEGGRNTEAFF. The CDR3 DNA sequence: TGTGCCAGCAGCTTAGAGGGGGGAAGGAACACTGAAGCTTTCTTT.

This clonotype turned up a few times. The V and J genes are TRBV20-1 and TRBJ2-7; 13 nucleotides align to TRBD2. Germline V gene lookup returns CDR1 DFQATT and CDR2 SNEGSKA (reference sequence). J lost 11 bases, V lost 0 bases, and 13 bases had no gene match. The CDR3 spans 16 residues. CDR3 sequence reads: CSARDSARLAGGREYF. The CDR3 nucleotides read TGCAGTGCTAGAGATTCTGCTCGACTAGCGGGAGGCCGGGAGTACTTC.

This clonotype was counted between two and nine times. The chain has TRBV2 and TRBJ2-6, with D possibly TRBD2 on 5 matching bases. The CDR3 is made up of 16 amino acids. Per the germline V gene, CDR1 is SNHLY and CDR2 is FYNNEI. Trimming removed 7 bases at V and 0 bases at J, with 13 bases between. As DNA, the CDR3 is TGTGCCAGCATCGGACTTAGGAGCTCTGGGGCCAACGTCCTGACTTTC. Protein sequence: CASIGLRSSGANVLTF.